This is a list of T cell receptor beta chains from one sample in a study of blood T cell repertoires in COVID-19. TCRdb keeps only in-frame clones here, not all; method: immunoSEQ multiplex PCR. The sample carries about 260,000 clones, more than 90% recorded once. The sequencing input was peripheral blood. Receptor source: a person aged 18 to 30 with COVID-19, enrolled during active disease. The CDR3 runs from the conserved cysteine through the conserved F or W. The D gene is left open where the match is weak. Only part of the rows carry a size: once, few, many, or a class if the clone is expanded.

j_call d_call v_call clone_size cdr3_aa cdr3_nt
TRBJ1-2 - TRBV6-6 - CASSYGASNYGYTF TGTGCCAGCAGTTACGGGGCCAGTAACTATGGCTACACCTTC
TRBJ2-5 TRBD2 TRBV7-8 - CASSLPGLAETQYF TGTGCCAGCAGCTTACCGGGACTAGCAGAGACCCAGTACTTC
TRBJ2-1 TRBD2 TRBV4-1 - CASSHFLAGGYNEQFF TGCGCCAGCAGCCATTTTCTAGCGGGGGGTTACAATGAGCAGTTCTTC
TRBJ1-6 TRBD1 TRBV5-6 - CASSLGTDFDSPLHF TGTGCCAGCAGCCTCGGGACAGACTTTGACTCACCCCTCCACTTT
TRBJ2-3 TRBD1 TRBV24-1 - CATSDRTGHTDTQYF TGTGCCACCAGTGACCGGACAGGACACACAGATACGCAGTATTTT
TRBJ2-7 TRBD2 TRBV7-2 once CASSFSGTSGIIAYEQYF TGTGCCAGCAGCTTTTCCGGGACTAGCGGGATTATCGCCTACGAGCAGTACTTC
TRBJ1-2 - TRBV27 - CASSLAGRAGGYTF TGTGCCAGCAGTTTAGCGGGACGGGCGGGAGGCTACACCTTC
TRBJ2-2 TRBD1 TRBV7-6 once CASSYGQAGELFF TGTGCCAGCAGTTACGGACAGGCCGGGGAGCTGTTTTTT
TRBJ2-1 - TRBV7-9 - CASSLQTTTLYNEQFF TGTGCCAGCAGCTTACAAACTACGACGTTATACAATGAGCAGTTCTTC
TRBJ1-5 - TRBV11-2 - CASSLQVNQPQHF TGTGCCAGCAGCTTACAGGTCAATCAGCCCCAGCATTTT
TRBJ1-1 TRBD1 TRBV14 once CASSLTGVRAFF TGTGCCAGCAGCCTGACAGGGGTGAGGGCTTTCTTT
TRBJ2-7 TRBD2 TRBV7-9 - CAGDRAGGEQYF TGTGCCGGCGACAGAGCGGGAGGCGAGCAGTACTTC
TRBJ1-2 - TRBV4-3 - CASSPIRGANYGYTF TGCGCCAGCAGCCCCATACGGGGAGCAAACTATGGCTACACCTTC
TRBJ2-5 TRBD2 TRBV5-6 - CASSWGLAGETQYF TGTGCCAGCAGCTGGGGACTAGCGGGAGAGACCCAGTACTTC
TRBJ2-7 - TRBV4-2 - CASSQDLRSEQYF TGTGCCAGCAGCCAAGATCTGAGATCCGAGCAGTACTTC
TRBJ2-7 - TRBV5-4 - CASSLAGEGAYEQYF TGTGCCAGCAGCTTGGCAGGGGAAGGGGCCTACGAGCAGTACTTC
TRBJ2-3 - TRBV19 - CASSLYRATDTQYF TGTGCCAGTAGTCTCTATCGTGCCACAGATACGCAGTATTTT
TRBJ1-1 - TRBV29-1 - CSVVTREAFF TGCAGCGTCGTGACCCGGGAGGCTTTCTTT
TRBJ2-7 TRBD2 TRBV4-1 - CASSQERWTSGRALLEQYF TGCGCCAGCAGCCAAGAGAGATGGACTAGCGGGAGGGCCTTACTCGAGCAGTACTTC
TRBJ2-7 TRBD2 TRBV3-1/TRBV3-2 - CASSQAGGLAGDGEQYF TGTGCCAGCAGCCAAGCAGGGGGACTAGCGGGAGACGGCGAGCAGTACTTC
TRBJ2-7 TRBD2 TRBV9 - CASSVGSGERDYEQYF TGTGCCAGCAGCGTAGGGTCGGGAGAGCGGGATTACGAGCAGTACTTC
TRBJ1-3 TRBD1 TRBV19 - CASSSRDSRFHQGNTIYF TGTGCCAGTAGTTCCAGGGACAGCCGTTTTCACCAAGGAAACACCATATATTTT
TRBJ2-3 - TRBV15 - CATSRDPPMDTQYF TGTGCCACCAGCAGAGACCCCCCTATGGATACGCAGTATTTT
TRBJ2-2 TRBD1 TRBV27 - CASSPWTGSGELFF TGTGCCAGCAGTCCCTGGACAGGGTCCGGGGAGCTGTTTTTT
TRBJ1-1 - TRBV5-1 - CASSLGQENTEAFF TGCGCCAGCAGCTTGGGACAGGAGAACACTGAAGCTTTCTTT
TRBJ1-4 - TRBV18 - CASSPPDSNEKLFF TGTGCCAGCTCCCCTCCGGACAGTAATGAAAAACTGTTTTTT
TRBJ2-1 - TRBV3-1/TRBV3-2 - CASSQVGANEQFF TGTGCCAGCAGCCAAGTAGGGGCTAATGAGCAGTTCTTC
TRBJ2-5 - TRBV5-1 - CASSLNSAQETQYF TGCGCCAGCAGCTTGAATTCAGCGCAAGAGACCCAGTACTTC
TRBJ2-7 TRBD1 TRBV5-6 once CASSLEGTGVEQYF TGTGCCAGCAGCTTGGAAGGGACAGGGGTCGAGCAGTACTTC
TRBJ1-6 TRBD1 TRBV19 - CATGQGNSPLHF TGTGCCACGGGACAGGGGAATTCACCCCTCCACTTT
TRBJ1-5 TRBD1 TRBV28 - CASRAGGDSNQPQHF TGTGCCAGCAGGGCAGGGGGTGATAGCAATCAGCCCCAGCATTTT
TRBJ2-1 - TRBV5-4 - CASSLRVGVDTEQFF TGTGCCAGCAGCCTAAGGGTCGGAGTGGACACAGAGCAGTTCTTC
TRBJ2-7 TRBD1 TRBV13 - CASSLEDRVGEQYF TGTGCCAGCAGCTTAGAGGACAGGGTAGGAGAGCAGTACTTC
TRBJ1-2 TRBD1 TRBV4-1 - CASSQEGQGTYGYTF TGCGCCAGCAGCCAAGAGGGACAGGGAACTTATGGCTACACCTTC
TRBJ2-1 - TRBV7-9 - CASSFGTGDEQFF TGTGCCAGCAGCTTTGGGACGGGAGATGAGCAGTTCTTC
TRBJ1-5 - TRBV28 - CASSLGLRARGQPQHF TGTGCCAGCAGTTTAGGGTTGAGGGCACGAGGTCAGCCCCAGCATTTT
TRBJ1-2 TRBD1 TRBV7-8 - CASSLVFQGANGYTF TGTGCCAGCAGCTTAGTGTTCCAGGGGGCCAACGGCTACACCTTC
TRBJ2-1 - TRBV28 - CASSPRGLYNEQFF TGTGCCAGCAGTCCCAGAGGGTTGTACAATGAGCAGTTCTTC
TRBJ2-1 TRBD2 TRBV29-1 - CSVEGGRADNEQFF TGCAGCGTTGAGGGCGGGAGGGCCGACAATGAGCAGTTCTTC
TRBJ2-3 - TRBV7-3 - CASSFTGEDTQYF TGTGCCAGCAGCTTTACGGGAGAAGATACGCAGTATTTT
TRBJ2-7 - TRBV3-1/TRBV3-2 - CASSLRGYEQYF TGTGCCAGCAGCCTCCGGGGATACGAGCAGTACTTC
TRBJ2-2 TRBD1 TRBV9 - CASSAPTRDRVDTGELFF TGTGCCAGCAGCGCCCCCACCCGGGACAGGGTCGACACCGGGGAGCTGTTTTTT
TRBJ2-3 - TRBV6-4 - CASSPGGAGDTQYF TGTGCCAGCAGTCCCGGGGGAGCTGGTGATACGCAGTATTTT
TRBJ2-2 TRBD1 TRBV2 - CASSANPGQGTGELFF TGTGCCAGCAGCGCTAACCCGGGACAGGGAACCGGGGAGCTGTTTTTT
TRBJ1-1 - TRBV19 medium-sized CASSIGQGLNTEAFF TGTGCCAGTAGTATAGGGCAGGGGCTGAACACTGAAGCTTTCTTT
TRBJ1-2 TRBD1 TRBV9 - CASSGTGGGYGYTF TGTGCCAGCAGCGGAACAGGGGGTGGATATGGCTACACCTTC
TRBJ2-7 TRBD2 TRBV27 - CASSLLAASGEQYF TGTGCCAGCAGTTTACTAGCGGCATCTGGGGAGCAGTACTTC
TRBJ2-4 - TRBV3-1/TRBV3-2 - CASSPTGPFTKNIQYF TGTGCCAGCAGCCCAACAGGGCCCTTTACCAAAAACATTCAGTACTTC
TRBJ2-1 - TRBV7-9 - CASSLARNEQFF TGTGCCAGCAGCTTAGCGCGCAATGAGCAGTTCTTC
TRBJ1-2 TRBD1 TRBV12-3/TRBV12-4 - CASSPAGGYGYTF TGTGCCAGCAGTCCCGCAGGGGGGTATGGCTACACCTTC
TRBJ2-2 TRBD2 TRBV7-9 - CASSSFGTSGNTGELFF TGTGCCAGCAGCTCATTTGGGACTAGCGGGAACACCGGGGAGCTGTTTTTT
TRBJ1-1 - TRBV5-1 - CASSLLGSQGEAFF TGCGCCAGCAGCCTTCTTGGATCTCAGGGTGAAGCTTTCTTT
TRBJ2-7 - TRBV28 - CASMSGAKAYEQYF TGTGCCAGCATGTCTGGGGCGAAGGCCTACGAGCAGTACTTC
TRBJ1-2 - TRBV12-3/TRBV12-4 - CASSLGGDGYTF TGTGCCAGCTCTCTGGGGGGGGATGGCTACACCTTC
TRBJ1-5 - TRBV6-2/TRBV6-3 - CASSYGFGGQPQHF TGTGCCAGCAGTTACGGTTTCGGAGGACAGCCCCAGCATTTT
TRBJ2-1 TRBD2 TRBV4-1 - CASSHGLAASYNEQFF TGCGCCAGCAGCCATGGTCTAGCGGCTTCCTACAATGAGCAGTTCTTC
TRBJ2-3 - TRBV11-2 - CASSLLSTDTQYF TGTGCCAGCAGCTTACTGAGCACAGATACGCAGTATTTT